These 17 T cell receptor beta chains came from one sample sequenced in a study of cytomegalovirus exposure and HLA in healthy donors. The study ran its PCR with 60 Vbeta and 13 Jbeta primers. This table comes from immunoSEQ multiplex PCR, and its TCRdb copy is limited to in-frame clones, with some not included. The sample includes approximately 280,000 clones, 86% seen only once; the top ten take roughly 4%. The source material was PBMCs. The receptors here all came from a man aged 40-55 years in good health and CMV-seropositive.

This chain links TRBV7-2 with TRBJ2-3, with TRBD1 matching over 10 bases. Unmatched junction bases numbered 7, after V lost 5 bases and J lost 2 bases. The CDR3 has 16 amino acids. CDR1 is SGHTA, CDR2 FQGNSA, per germline. The CDR3 here is CASSHGQGVNTDTQYF. The CDR3, as DNA: TGTGCCAGCAGCCACGGACAGGGGGTAAACACAGATACGCAGTATTTT.

The V gene is TRBV9, the J gene TRBJ1-2, with 11 bases matching TRBD1. CDR3 length: 15 amino acids. Germline V CDR1 and CDR2: SGDLS, YYNGEE. V lost 2 bases to trimming and J lost 6 bases; unmatched junction nucleotides: 6. The CDR3 reads CASSVTPGQGDGYTF. The DNA of the CDR3 is TGTGCCAGCAGCGTCACCCCGGGACAGGGGGATGGCTACACCTTC.

The gene calls are TRBV28 and TRBJ2-5; 8 nucleotides agree with TRBD2. CDR1 is MDHEN, CDR2 SYDVKM, per germline. V shed 3 bases, J shed 3 bases, and the junction held 6 bases outside the gene matches. The CDR3 sequence is 15 residues long. The CDR3 coding sequence is TGTGCCAGCAGTTTTGGCACTAGCGGAAAAGAGACCCAGTACTTC. This codes for CASSFGTSGKETQYF.

This sequence joins TRBV19 and TRBJ2-2, with 7 bases matching TRBD2. The CDR3 is made up of 15 amino acids. CDR1 is LNHDA and CDR2 is SQIVND in the germline V gene (reference sequence). With 4 bases clipped from V and 8 bases from J, the junction kept 10 bases outside the gene matches. CDR3 region: CASSTFRTSTGELFF. As DNA, the CDR3 is TGTGCCAGTAGTACCTTCCGGACTAGTACTGGGGAGCTGTTTTTT.

The chain links TRBV5-6 to TRBJ2-7, with 7 bases aligning to TRBD2. CDR3 size: 16 residues. J gave up 1 base and V 3 bases, and 10 bases lay outside the gene matches. From germline, CDR1 is SGHDT and CDR2 YYEEEE. DNA for the CDR3: TGTGCCAGCAGCTCCCCTCTAGAGGGAGGGTCCTACGAGCAGTACTTC. This gives the protein CASSSPLEGGSYEQYF.

The chain is built from TRBV6-4 and TRBJ2-2; 7 positions agree with TRBD2. The CDR3 totals 15 residues. Germline lookup yields CDR1 MRHNA and CDR2 SNTAGT. Trimming cost V 3 bases and J 5 bases; bases outside gene matches: 6. Here the CDR3 reads CASSEAGEITGELFF. DNA for the CDR3: TGTGCCAGCAGTGAGGCGGGAGAAATAACCGGGGAGCTGTTTTTT.

V is TRBV19 and J is TRBJ1-5, with 7 bases lining up with TRBD1. The germline V gene encodes CDR1 LNHDA and CDR2 SQIVND (reference sequence). CDR3 length: 18 residues. Germline trimming cut 7 bases from V and 0 bases from J; bases unmatched to any gene: 15. The CDR3 loop reads CASMGQIPLSNSNQPQHF. As DNA, the CDR3 is TGTGCCAGTATGGGACAGATCCCTCTATCGAATAGCAATCAGCCCCAGCATTTT.

The V gene is TRBV19, the J gene TRBJ1-5, with TRBD1 identical over 9 bases. Germline V gene lookup returns CDR1 LNHDA and CDR2 SQIVND (reference sequence). The CDR3 runs to 19 residues. The V gene end was trimmed by 0 bases and the J gene end by 0 bases; junction bases not matched to a gene: 9. The CDR3 is CASSIDRTGDLYSNQPQHF. DNA for the CDR3: TGTGCCAGTAGTATAGATAGGACAGGGGACCTGTATAGCAATCAGCCCCAGCATTTT.

Points on this clone: Other DNA sequences within the sample encode an identical CDR3. The V gene is TRBV7-9, the J gene TRBJ2-7, with a weak D call TRBD1 (6 bases). This CDR3 region has 13 residues. Trimming took 5 bases from V and 2 from J, leaving 10 bases between them. Per germline, CDR1 SEHNR and CDR2 FQNEAQ (reference sequence). The CDR3 DNA sequence: TGTGCCAGCAGCCCTGGACAGACCTACGAGCAGTACTTC. Translating it yields CASSPGQTYEQYF.

The chain combines TRBV30 with TRBJ2-2, with 14 bases aligning to TRBD2. The trim removed 5 bases at V and 4 bases at J, leaving 9 bases unmatched. CDR3 length: 17 residues. Germline loops: CDR1 GTSNPN, CDR2 SVGIG (reference sequence). CDR3 nucleotide sequence: TGTGCCTGGTCTGGGACTAGCGGGAGAGGGGGCACCGGGGAGCTGTTTTTT. Protein product: CAWSGTSGRGGTGELFF. Together with reference TRBV30 and TRBJ2-2, the CDR3 gives the full variable domain: SQTIHQWPATLVQPVGSPLSLECTVEGTSNPNLYWYRQAAGRGLQLLFYSVGIGQISSEVPQNLSASRPQDRQFILSSKKLLLSDSGFYLCAWSGTSGRGGTGELFFGEGSRLTVL.

Here the CDR3 reads CAIREGQRMNTEAFF. DNA for the CDR3: TGTGCCATCAGGGAGGGACAGCGGATGAACACTGAAGCTTTCTTT. The V gene is TRBV10-3, the J gene TRBJ1-1, with 7 bases fitting TRBD1. The CDR3 spans 15 residues. Per the germline V gene, CDR1 is ENHRY and CDR2 is SYGVKD. J gave up 0 bases and V 6 bases, and 7 bases lay outside the gene matches.

The chain combines TRBV27 with TRBJ2-1; 12 bases match TRBD2. Germline assignment: CDR1 MNHEY and CDR2 SMNVEV (reference sequence). Germline trimming cut 6 bases from V and 0 bases from J; bases unmatched to any gene: 3. CDR3 length equals 16 residues. The chain's CDR3 is CASSSTSGGSYNEQFF. CDR3 bases: TGTGCCAGCAGCTCGACTAGCGGGGGCTCCTACAATGAGCAGTTCTTC.

J is TRBJ2-7 and V is TRBV9; D gene uncertain. There are 14 residues in the CDR3. Germline V gives CDR1 SGDLS, CDR2 YYNGEE. Trimming left V 3 bases short and J 0 bases short, with 10 bases between. In DNA, the CDR3 is TGTGCCAGCAGCGGAGGTTTGAGCTCCTACGAGCAGTACTTC. Encoded protein: CASSGGLSSYEQYF.

V and J are TRBV5-6 and TRBJ2-3, with 10 bases identical to TRBD1. The germline CDR1 and CDR2 sequences are SGHDT and YYEEEE. The CDR3 spans 16 residues. V shed 3 bases, J shed 3 bases, and the junction held 7 bases outside the gene matches. The CDR3 loop reads CASSSWDRGTTDTQYF. The CDR3 DNA follows: TGTGCCAGCAGCTCGTGGGACAGGGGAACGACAGATACGCAGTATTTT.

The chain recombines TRBV7-9 with TRBJ2-6; TRBD1 matches at 7 bases. The CDR3 is made up of 15 amino acids. The germline gives CDR1 SEHNR, CDR2 FQNEAQ (reference sequence). With V trimmed by 10 bases and J by 0 bases, 6 bases remained unmatched. CDR3 protein: CATHPGGSGANVLTF. The CDR3 DNA sequence: TGTGCCACCCACCCAGGGGGCTCTGGGGCCAACGTCCTGACTTTC.

V and J are TRBV19 and TRBJ1-1, with TRBD1 as a possible D gene (6 bases). The CDR3 runs 16 residues. Trimming took 1 base from V and 5 from J, leaving 17 bases between them. CDR1 and CDR2 (germline): LNHDA, SQIVND (reference sequence). Here the CDR3 reads CASSIGFGGAGTEAFF. The CDR3 DNA sequence: TGTGCCAGTAGTATAGGATTCGGGGGGGCTGGGACTGAAGCTTTCTTT.

This chain links TRBV28 with TRBJ1-5, with 7 nucleotides matching TRBD1. Losses at the gene ends were 4 bases for V and 2 bases for J; bases not matched to a gene: 11. Germline-derived CDR1 and CDR2 are MDHEN and SYDVKM. The CDR3 has 17 amino acids. The CDR3 nucleotides read TGTGCCAGCAGTTCCCCAGAGGGGGCTGTCGGCAATCAGCCCCAGCATTTT. This gives the protein CASSSPEGAVGNQPQHF.